This is a list of T cell receptor beta chains from one sample in a study of blood T cell repertoires in COVID-19. The protocol was immunoSEQ multiplex PCR, while the TCRdb copy is restricted to in-frame clones and leaves out a portion. The sample includes about 130,000 clones, 70% to 85% of them seen just once. What was sequenced was peripheral blood. All receptors come from a woman older than 75 with acute or convalescent COVID-19. Both conserved end residues are part of each CDR3. A D gene is named only where the DNA matches it firmly. Size is stated for part of the rows, as once, few or many counts, or as a class when the clone is expanded.

cdr3_aa cdr3_nt clone_size v_call d_call j_call
CASSEWTGVEAFF TGCGCCAGCAGTGAGTGGACAGGGGTTGAAGCTTTCTTT . TRBV10-2 TRBD1 TRBJ1-1
CATSRGGTQETQYF TGTGCCACCAGCAGGGGGGGGACGCAGGAGACCCAGTACTTC . TRBV15 TRBD2 TRBJ2-5
CASTIDIMNTEAFF TGTGCCAGTACGATAGACATTATGAACACTGAAGCTTTCTTT . TRBV9 . TRBJ1-1
CSVGRQGSSYGYTF TGCAGCGTTGGTCGGCAGGGAAGCTCCTATGGCTACACCTTC . TRBV29-1 . TRBJ1-2
CASSLDSIVDRGSGYTF TGTGCCAGCAGCTTAGATAGTATTGTCGACAGGGGTAGTGGCTACACCTTC . TRBV11-2 TRBD1 TRBJ1-2
CASSPYSNEQFF TGTGCCAGCTCACCCTACTCGAATGAGCAGTTCTTC . TRBV18 . TRBJ2-1
CASRTFRQGARFTEAFF TGTGCCAGCAGGACTTTCCGACAGGGGGCAAGATTCACTGAAGCTTTCTTT . TRBV27 TRBD1 TRBJ1-1
CASSLDLAGGTFRSLEQYF TGTGCCAGCAGCTTAGACCTAGCGGGGGGGACGTTTCGGTCTCTAGAGCAGTACTTC . TRBV7-2 TRBD2 TRBJ2-7
CASSRTGGMVNSPLHF TGTGCCAGTAGTCGGACAGGCGGGATGGTAAATTCACCCCTCCACTTT . TRBV19 TRBD1 TRBJ1-6
CASSPTLRAGSGANVLTF TGTGCCAGCAGCCCGACTTTACGCGCGGGCTCTGGGGCCAACGTCCTGACTTTC . TRBV7-8 . TRBJ2-6
CASSRTGSSEAFF TGCGCCAGCAGCCGTACAGGGAGCTCTGAAGCTTTCTTT . TRBV5-1 . TRBJ1-1
CASSFGTVQETQYF TGCGCCAGCAGCTTCGGGACAGTTCAAGAGACCCAGTACTTC once TRBV5-1 TRBD1 TRBJ2-5
CASSQGVLGLAGNQETQYF TGCGCCAGCAGCCAAGGGGTTCTGGGACTAGCGGGGAACCAAGAGACCCAGTACTTC . TRBV4-3 TRBD2 TRBJ2-5
CASSSATGRSTDTQYF TGTGCCAGCAGCTCGGCGACAGGGAGAAGCACAGATACGCAGTATTTT . TRBV5-4 TRBD1 TRBJ2-3
CASSLSPAGMNTEAFF TGCGCCAGCAGCTTAAGTCCGGCAGGGATGAACACTGAAGCTTTCTTT . TRBV5-1 . TRBJ1-1
CATSDSHDRGETQYF TGTGCCACCAGTGATTCACATGACAGGGGCGAGACCCAGTACTTC . TRBV24-1 TRBD1 TRBJ2-5
CASSEAEEQGASNQHF TGTGCCAGCAGTGAAGCTGAGGAACAGGGGGCGTCGAACCAGCATTTT . TRBV2 TRBD1 TRBJ1-5
CASSLTGDYSGNTIYF TGCGCCAGCAGCTTAACAGGGGATTACTCTGGAAACACCATATATTTT once TRBV5-1 TRBD1 TRBJ1-3
CASSGGGGNTIYF TGTGCCAGCAGCGGGGGGGGTGGAAACACCATATATTTT . TRBV9 . TRBJ1-3
CASRTMNTEAFF TGTGCCAGCCGTACTATGAACACTGAAGCTTTCTTT . TRBV3-1/TRBV3-2 . TRBJ1-1
CASSLMDGQGDEQFF TGTGCCAGCAGCTTAATGGACGGACAGGGGGATGAGCAGTTCTTC . TRBV13 TRBD1 TRBJ2-1
CASSQTIDRINYGYTF TGCGCCAGCAGCCAAACGATAGACAGGATTAACTATGGCTACACCTTC once TRBV4-1 . TRBJ1-2
CASSESQLETQYF TGCGCCAGCAGTGAGTCTCAGTTAGAGACCCAGTACTTC . TRBV10-1 . TRBJ2-5
CASSLGELLTF TGCGCCAGCAGCTTGGGAGAGCTCCTGACTTTC . TRBV5-1 . TRBJ2-6
CASSVLTRGNTEAFF TGTGCCAGCAGCGTCTTGACGCGGGGCAACACTGAAGCTTTCTTT . TRBV5-5 . TRBJ1-1
CASSFFGAGTSKVYEQYF TGTGCCAGCAGCTTCTTCGGTGCCGGGACTAGTAAGGTCTACGAGCAGTACTTC . TRBV7-8 TRBD2 TRBJ2-7
CARASGADTQYF TGTGCCAGAGCTTCGGGGGCAGATACGCAGTATTTT . TRBV2 . TRBJ2-3
CAWSVAVNQPQHF TGTGCCTGGAGTGTTGCAGTAAATCAGCCCCAGCATTTT once TRBV30 . TRBJ1-5
CASSQDGQGIAVYGYTF TGCGCCAGCAGCCAAGATGGGCAGGGGATCGCCGTCTATGGCTACACCTTC . TRBV4-3 . TRBJ1-2
CAWNYRGSQPQHF TGTGCCTGGAACTACAGGGGCAGCCAGCCCCAGCATTTT . TRBV30 TRBD1 TRBJ1-5
CASSKEAGSRGEQYF TGTGCCAGCAGCAAAGAGGCGGGATCCCGTGGGGAGCAGTACTTC few TRBV21-1 . TRBJ2-7
CAISEFGTGSSPLHF TGTGCCATCAGTGAGTTTGGGACAGGATCCTCACCCCTCCACTTT . TRBV10-3 TRBD1 TRBJ1-6
CASSLGTGEVRPQHF TGCGCCAGCAGCTTGGGCACAGGGGAAGTTCGCCCCCAGCATTTT . TRBV5-1 TRBD1 TRBJ1-5
CASSLDGGDYGYTF TGTGCCAGCAGCTTGGACGGTGGAGACTATGGCTACACCTTC . TRBV5-4 . TRBJ1-2
CASSPGQPEEELFF TGTGCCAGCTCACCGGGACAGCCTGAGGAGGAACTGTTTTTT . TRBV18 TRBD1 TRBJ1-4
CASRRAQRGLPGELFF TGTGCCAGCAGACGCGCCCAGCGGGGCTTACCCGGGGAGCTGTTTTTT few TRBV5-6 TRBD2 TRBJ2-2
CASSPGVSLSDTQYF TGCGCCAGCAGTCCCGGGGTATCTCTTTCAGATACGCAGTATTTT . TRBV5-1 . TRBJ2-3
CASSLGGAGELFF TGTGCCAGCAGCTTAGGCGGGGCCGGGGAGCTGTTTTTT . TRBV7-2 . TRBJ2-2
CASSPPGGAFQPQHF TGTGCCAGCTCACCACCGGGGGGGGCATTTCAGCCCCAGCATTTT . TRBV18 . TRBJ1-5
CASSERWTRQETQYF TGTGCCAGCAGTGAAAGGTGGACTAGGCAAGAGACCCAGTACTTC . TRBV6-1 TRBD2 TRBJ2-5
CASSLGSLAGGLNEQYF TGCGCCAGCAGCTTGGGCTCCCTAGCGGGGGGCTTAAACGAGCAGTACTTC few TRBV5-1 TRBD2 TRBJ2-7
CASSPPGLVGGDTQYF TGTGCCAGCTCACCACCGGGACTAGTGGGTGGAGATACGCAGTATTTT . TRBV18 TRBD2 TRBJ2-3
CASSLSTGIQGQPQHF TGTGCCAGCAGCTTGTCGACAGGGATTCAAGGACAGCCCCAGCATTTT . TRBV5-8 TRBD1 TRBJ1-5
CASNQGNTIYF TGTGCCAGCAACCAGGGGAACACCATATATTTT . TRBV12-3/TRBV12-4 . TRBJ1-3
CASSSGFSGNTIYF TGTGCCAGCAGCTCAGGGTTTTCTGGAAACACCATATATTTT few TRBV11-2 . TRBJ1-3
CASSSTDRDSVFF TGTGCCAGTAGTAGCACCGACAGGGACTCGGTATTCTTC . TRBV19 . TRBJ2-1
CASSQGAAVSYGQYF TGTGCCAGCAGCCAAGGGGCAGCCGTATCCTACGGGCAGTACTTC . TRBV3-1/TRBV3-2 . TRBJ2-7
CASSILDTTGPGYTF TGTGCCAGTAGTATACTTGACACTACAGGGCCTGGCTACACCTTC . TRBV19 . TRBJ1-2
CASSTGLAGAKETQYF TGTGCCAGCAGCACTGGACTAGCGGGGGCCAAAGAGACCCAGTACTTC . TRBV7-8 TRBD2 TRBJ2-5
CASSQDREASSYNSPLHF TGTGCCAGCAGCCAGGACAGGGAGGCCAGCTCCTATAATTCACCCCTCCACTTT . TRBV14 TRBD1 TRBJ1-6
CASSARGDSPNTGELFF TGTGCCAGCAGCGCGAGAGGTGACTCGCCGAACACCGGGGAGCTGTTTTTT . TRBV9 . TRBJ2-2
CASRDPGGGYTF TGTGCCAGCAGGGACCCGGGAGGTGGCTACACCTTC . TRBV27 . TRBJ1-2
CASSSRGTSGGISYNEQFF TGTGCCAGCAGCAGCCGGGGGACTAGCGGGGGCATCTCCTACAATGAGCAGTTCTTC . TRBV5-4 TRBD2 TRBJ2-1
CASTLDRGGQPQHF TGTGCCAGCACTCTAGACAGGGGAGGTCAGCCCCAGCATTTT . TRBV6-6 TRBD1 TRBJ1-5
CASSPGNRGTGELFF TGTGCCAGCAGCCCCGGGAACAGGGGGACCGGGGAGCTGTTTTTT . TRBV7-3 TRBD1 TRBJ2-2